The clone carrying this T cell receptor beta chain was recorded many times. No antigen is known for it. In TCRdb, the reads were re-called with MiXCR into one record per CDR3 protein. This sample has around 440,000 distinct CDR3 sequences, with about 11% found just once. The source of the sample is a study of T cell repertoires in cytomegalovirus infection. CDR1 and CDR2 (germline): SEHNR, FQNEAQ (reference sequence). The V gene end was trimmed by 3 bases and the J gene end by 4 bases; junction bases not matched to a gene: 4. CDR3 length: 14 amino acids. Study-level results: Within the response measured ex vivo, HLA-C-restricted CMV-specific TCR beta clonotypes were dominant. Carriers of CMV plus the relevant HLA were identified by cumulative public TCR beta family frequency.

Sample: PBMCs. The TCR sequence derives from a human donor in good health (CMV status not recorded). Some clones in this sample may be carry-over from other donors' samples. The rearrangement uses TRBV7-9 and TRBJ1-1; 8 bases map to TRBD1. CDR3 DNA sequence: TGTGCCAGCAGCTTCCAGGGGGCCGGCACTGAAGCTTTCTTT. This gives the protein CASSFQGAGTEAFF.